What follows are 20 T cell receptor beta chains derived from one specimen sequenced in a study of ipilimumab plus nivolumab after autologous stem cell transplantation. Using immunoSEQ multiplex PCR, the repertoire was profiled, and TCRdb retains in-frame clones only, with some absent. The sample holds about 10,000 clones, 78% seen once. The sequences come from PBMCs, collected in a trial of ipilimumab plus nivolumab as post-transplant consolidation. These receptor sequences come from a male donor with diffuse large B-cell lymphoma.

This chain connects TRBV5-1 to TRBJ2-2; the D is unclear. V gave up 2 bases and J gave up 0 bases, with 8 bases separating them. The CDR3 has 15 amino acids. Germline CDR1 reads SGHRS; CDR2 reads YFSETQ. The DNA of the CDR3 is TGCGCCAGCAGCTTCCCCACAGCGAACACCGGGGAGCTGTTTTTT. It codes for CASSFPTANTGELFF.

The chain employs TRBV7-2 and TRBJ1-5; 7 nucleotides agree with TRBD1. The germline V gene encodes CDR1 SGHTA and CDR2 FQGNSA. The CDR3 is made up of 14 amino acids. V shed 4 bases and J 2 bases; nucleotides not matched to a gene: 2. The CDR3 region has the DNA TGTGCCAGCAGCTACGACAGGGGCAATCAGCCCCAGCATTTT. It specifies CASSYDRGNQPQHF.

The J gene is TRBJ1-1, the V gene TRBV19, with D tentatively TRBD1 (5 bases). Trimming pared 6 bases from V and 2 bases from J, leaving 10 bases between. Germline CDR1 reads LNHDA; CDR2 reads SQIVND (reference sequence). The CDR3 covers 13 residues. The chain's CDR3 is CASRTAQNTEAFF. The CDR3 DNA follows: TGTGCCAGTAGGACAGCCCAAAACACTGAAGCTTTCTTT. The whole variable domain, remainder taken from reference TRBV19 and TRBJ1-1, is DGGITQSPKYLFRKEGQNVTLSCEQNLNHDAMYWYRQDPGQGLRLIYYSQIVNDFQKGDIAEGYSVSREKKESFPLTVTSAQKNPTAFYLCASRTAQNTEAFFGQGTRLTVV.

The V and J genes are TRBV9 and TRBJ2-3, with D possibly matching TRBD2 (6 bases). Germline V gives CDR1 SGDLS, CDR2 YYNGEE. This CDR3 comprises 15 residues. With 0 bases removed from V and 2 bases from J, the gap between germline ends came to 10 bases. DNA for the CDR3: TGTGCCAGCAGCGTAGAGGGCGGGGACACAGATACGCAGTATTTT. It is translated as CASSVEGGDTDTQYF.

The chain joins TRBV18 to TRBJ2-1; 12 bases line up with TRBD1. The CDR3 length is 20 residues. V lost 4 bases, J lost 7 bases, and 20 bases stayed unmatched. CDR1 and CDR2 (germline): KGHSH, LQKENI. CDR3 region: CASSLGTGGELKTNYNEQFF. The CDR3 DNA reads TGTGCCAGCTCACTGGGGACAGGGGGCGAACTAAAAACAAATTATAATGAGCAGTTCTTC.

This clone was observed once. The chain recombines TRBV15 with TRBJ2-5; D ambiguous. CDR3 length equals 15 residues. Germline assignment: CDR1 LNHNV and CDR2 YYDKDF (reference sequence). V lost 0 bases, J lost 5 bases, and 13 bases lay in between. The CDR3 DNA reads as TGTGCCACCAGCAGAGATGACCAGGTCAAGGAGACCCAGTACTTC. Amino acids: CATSRDDQVKETQYF.

This chain connects TRBV5-4 to TRBJ2-5; TRBD2 aligns across 7 bases. V was pared by 3 bases and J by 4 bases, with 9 bases of the junction left unmatched. The CDR3 is 15 amino acids. Germline V lookup: CDR1 SGHNT, CDR2 YYREEE (reference sequence). CDR3 DNA sequence: TGTGCCAGCAGCTCTCTAGCGGAGGGCGGAGAGACCCAGTACTTC. Its translation: CASSSLAEGGETQYF.

The chain's CDR3 is CASSQVGSGAQQFF. DNA of the CDR3: TGCGCCAGCAGCCAAGTAGGGTCGGGGGCTCAGCAGTTCTTC. The J gene is TRBJ2-1, the V gene TRBV4-3; D is tentatively TRBD1 or TRBD2 (6 bases each). The CDR3 sequence is 14 residues long. V lost 1 base and J lost 11, with 15 bases in between. Germline V gene sequence: CDR1 LGHNA, CDR2 YSLEER.

The J gene is TRBJ1-3, the V gene TRBV9, with D hard to call. The CDR3 consists of 13 residues. The V gene's germline CDR1 is SGDLS and CDR2 YYNGEE. V was pared by 4 bases and J by 4 bases, with 9 bases between. CDR3: CASSSLLGNTIYF. The CDR3 DNA is TGTGCCAGCAGCTCCCTCTTAGGAAACACCATATATTTT.

This rearrangement joins TRBV7-2 to TRBJ1-2, with 7 bases lining up with TRBD1. The J segment lost 7 bases and the V segment lost 6 bases, leaving 5 bases of the junction unmatched. CDR1 is SGHTA, CDR2 FQGNSA, per germline. The CDR3 extends over 12 amino acids. CDR3 in amino acids: CASRRTGVGYTF. For the CDR3, the DNA is TGTGCCAGCAGAAGGACAGGTGTTGGCTACACCTTC. The full variable domain, in which reference TRBV7-2 and TRBJ1-2 provide the parts outside the CDR3, is GAGVSQSPSNKVTEKGKDVELRCDPISGHTALYWYRQSLGQGLEFLIYFQGNSAPDKSGLPSDRFSAERTGGSVSTLTIQRTQQEDSAVYLCASRRTGVGYTFGSGTRLTVV.

This chain uses TRBV19 with TRBJ2-4, with D possibly called TRBD1 or TRBD2 (6 bases each). Germline values: CDR1 LNHDA, CDR2 SQIVND (reference sequence). The length of the CDR3 is 17 residues. V shed 5 bases and J shed 1 base, with 18 bases lying between them. CDR3 sequence: CASSEGGLGFAKNIQYF. Here the CDR3 DNA reads TGTGCCAGTAGTGAGGGGGGCTTAGGGTTTGCCAAAAACATTCAGTACTTC.

This chain connects TRBV10-3 to TRBJ2-3, with TRBD1 matching 11 bases. Trimming removed 8 bases from V and 1 base from J; junction bases left unmatched: 5. The CDR3 loop spans 15 amino acids. Germline V lookup: CDR1 ENHRY, CDR2 SYGVKD. Written as DNA, the CDR3 is TGTGCCATCGCGGGACAGGGGGTAGGCACAGATACGCAGTATTTT. It encodes CAIAGQGVGTDTQYF.

This clone was counted a few times. The V gene is TRBV2, the J gene TRBJ2-2; D call uncertain. This CDR3 is 15 amino acids long. Trimming removed 2 bases at V and 6 bases at J, with 13 bases between. The germline V gene has CDR1 SNHLY and CDR2 FYNNEI. CDR3 coding DNA: TGTGCCAGCAGTGAATACGGAATCTTCCCCGGGGAGCTGTTTTTT. Its translation is CASSEYGIFPGELFF.

The rearrangement uses TRBV19 and TRBJ1-5; D unresolved. The CDR3 covers 16 residues. Trimming took off 8 bases at V and 0 bases at J, with 17 bases between the two ends. From germline, CDR1 is LNHDA and CDR2 SQIVND (reference sequence). In nucleotides, the CDR3 is TGTGCCAGTGGGTCCCTGGGCCGGTATAGCAATCAGCCCCAGCATTTT. This encodes CASGSLGRYSNQPQHF. The full variable domain, in which reference TRBV19 and TRBJ1-5 provide the parts outside the CDR3, is DGGITQSPKYLFRKEGQNVTLSCEQNLNHDAMYWYRQDPGQGLRLIYYSQIVNDFQKGDIAEGYSVSREKKESFPLTVTSAQKNPTAFYLCASGSLGRYSNQPQHFGDGTRLSIL.

Judged by abundance, this clone is large. The rearrangement joins TRBV7-6 to TRBJ1-6; maybe TRBD1 (6 bases). With 5 bases removed from V and 10 bases from J, the gap between germline ends came to 15 bases. Looked up from germline, CDR1 is SGHVS and CDR2 is FNYEAQ. This CDR3 contains 14 residues. This CDR3 is CASSRNRVGSPLHF. In DNA, the CDR3 is TGTGCCAGCAGCCGGAACAGGGTCGGCTCACCCCTCCACTTT.

The DNA of the CDR3 is TGCGCCAGCAGCTTGGCCGTTACTAACTATGGCTACACCTTC. Its translation: CASSLAVTNYGYTF. V is TRBV5-1 and J is TRBJ1-2; no clear D. Per germline, CDR1 SGHRS and CDR2 YFSETQ. Trimming removed 0 bases at V and 0 bases at J, with 6 bases between. The CDR3 sequence is 14 residues long.

The chain links TRBV27 to TRBJ2-1; TRBD1 might be the D (6 bases). The V end was cut by 6 bases, the J end by 4 bases, with 13 bases between. CDR1 MNHEY and CDR2 SMNVEV come from the germline V gene (reference sequence). CDR3 length: 14 residues. CDR3 sequence (DNA): TGTGCCAGCAGCTCGGACAGCTATTACAATGAGCAGTTCTTC. Translated, it gives CASSSDSYYNEQFF.

This clone was observed a few times. At the DNA level, this CDR3 is encoded by other sequences in the same sample as well. V is TRBV5-1 and J is TRBJ1-4, with TRBD1 as a possible D gene (5 bases). Trimming left V 5 bases short and J 3 bases short, with 11 bases between. CDR1 and CDR2 (germline): SGHRS, YFSETQ. The CDR3 consists of 14 residues. DNA for the CDR3: TGCGCCAGCAGTACGCAGGGATCTAATGAAAAACTGTTTTTT. Amino acid sequence: CASSTQGSNEKLFF.

This sequence joins TRBV6-5 and TRBJ1-1; D unclear. This CDR3 contains 15 residues. The V gene lost 0 bases and the J gene lost 4 bases, with 12 bases spanning the gap. The germline V gene encodes CDR1 MNHEY and CDR2 SVGAGI. The CDR3 region has the DNA TGTGCCAGCAGTTACTCGCCAGGCGCGGCCACTGAAGCTTTCTTT. Its translation is CASSYSPGAATEAFF.

The chain has TRBV10-3 and TRBJ2-2, with 7 bases that match TRBD1. V dropped 4 bases and J dropped 7; count of bases not matched to a gene: 6. This CDR3 has 14 residues. Germline loops: CDR1 ENHRY, CDR2 SYGVKD. The CDR3 sequence is CAISGGQRGGELFF. DNA of the CDR3: TGTGCCATCAGTGGGGGACAGAGGGGCGGGGAGCTGTTTTTT.